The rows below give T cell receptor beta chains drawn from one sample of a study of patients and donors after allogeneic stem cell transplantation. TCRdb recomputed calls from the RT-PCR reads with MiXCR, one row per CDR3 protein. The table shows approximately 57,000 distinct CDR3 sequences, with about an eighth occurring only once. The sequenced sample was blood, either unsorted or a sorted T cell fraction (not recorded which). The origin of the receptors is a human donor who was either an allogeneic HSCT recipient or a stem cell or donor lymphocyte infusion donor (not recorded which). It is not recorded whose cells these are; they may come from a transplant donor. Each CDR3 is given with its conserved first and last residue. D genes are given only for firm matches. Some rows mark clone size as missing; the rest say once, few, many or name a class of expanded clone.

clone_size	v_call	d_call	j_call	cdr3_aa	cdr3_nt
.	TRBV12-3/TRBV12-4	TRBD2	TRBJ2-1	CASRSRASGRMAYNEQFF	TGTGCCAGCAGAAGCAGGGCTAGCGGAAGGATGGCCTACAATGAGCAGTTCTTC
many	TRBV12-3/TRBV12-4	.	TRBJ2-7	CASSPTGARDEQYF	TGTGCCAGCAGCCCCACGGGGGCCCGGGACGAGCAGTACTTC
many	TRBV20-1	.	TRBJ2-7	CSATKGTLSYEQYF	TGCAGTGCCACTAAAGGGACCCTCTCCTACGAGCAGTACTTC
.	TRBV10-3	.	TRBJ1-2	CAISESGSSDYGYTF	TGTGCCATCAGTGAGTCAGGGAGCTCGGACTATGGCTACACCTTC
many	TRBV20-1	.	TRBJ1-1	CSAITLGGFSFTEAFF	TGCAGTGCCATCACGCTGGGGGGATTTAGTTTCACTGAAGCTTTCTTT
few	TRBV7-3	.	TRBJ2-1	CASSLYPSSSSYNEQFF	TGTGCCAGCAGCTTATATCCTTCATCAAGCTCCTACAATGAGCAGTTCTTC
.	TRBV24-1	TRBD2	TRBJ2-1	CATSDLGTSGREGEQFF	TGTGCCACCAGTGATTTGGGGACTAGCGGGAGGGAAGGTGAGCAGTTCTTC
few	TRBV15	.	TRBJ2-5	CATSREWETQYF	TGTGCCACCAGCAGAGAGTGGGAGACCCAGTACTTC
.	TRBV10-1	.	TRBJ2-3	CASSEEIEGTDTQYF	TGCGCCAGCAGTGAGGAGATCGAAGGCACAGATACGCAGTATTTT
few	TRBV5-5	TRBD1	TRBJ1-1	CASSPTSPGGRLNTEAFF	TGTGCCAGCAGCCCAACAAGCCCAGGGGGACGGTTGAACACTGAAGCTTTCTTT
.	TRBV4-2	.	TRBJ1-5	CASTQGTDSNQPQHF	TGTGCCAGCACCCAGGGGACCGATAGCAATCAGCCCCAGCATTTT
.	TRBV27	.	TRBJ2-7	CASSLRVRSSYEQYF	TGTGCCAGCAGTTTACGGGTTAGAAGCTCCTACGAGCAGTACTTC
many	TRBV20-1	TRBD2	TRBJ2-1	CSASASGRAAYNEQFF	TGCAGTGCTAGCGCTAGCGGGAGGGCCGCCTACAATGAGCAGTTCTTC
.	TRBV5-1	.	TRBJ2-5	CASSSFTTEETQYF	TGCGCCAGCAGCTCCTTTACGACAGAAGAGACCCAGTACTTC
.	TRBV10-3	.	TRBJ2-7	CAISTGGTRGPYEQYF	TGTGCCATCAGTACTGGCGGGACAAGGGGGCCCTACGAGCAGTACTTC
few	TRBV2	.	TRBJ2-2	CASIVGEMGKLFF	TGTGCCAGCATTGTTGGAGAGATGGGGAAGCTGTTTTTT
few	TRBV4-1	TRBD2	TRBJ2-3	CASKGLAGTDTQYF	TGCGCCAGCAAGGGCCTAGCGGGAACAGATACGCAGTATTTT
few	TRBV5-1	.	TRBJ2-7	CASSLAPRGSSYEQYF	TGCGCCAGCAGCTTGGCGCCCAGAGGGAGCTCCTACGAGCAGTACTTC
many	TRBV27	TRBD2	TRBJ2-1	CASKASGNYNEQFF	TGTGCCAGCAAGGCTAGCGGAAACTACAATGAGCAGTTCTTC
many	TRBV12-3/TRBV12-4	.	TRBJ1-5	CASSYREYGNQPQHF	TGTGCCAGCAGTTACAGGGAATACGGCAATCAGCCCCAGCATTTT
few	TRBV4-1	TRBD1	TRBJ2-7	CASSHRIQGATYEQYF	TGCGCCAGCAGTCATAGAATCCAGGGGGCGACCTACGAGCAGTACTTC
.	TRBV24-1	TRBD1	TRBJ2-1	CATSDRYGPGTGSSSYNEQFF	TGTGCCACCAGTGATCGTTATGGTCCCGGGACAGGGTCCAGCTCCTACAATGAGCAGTTCTTC
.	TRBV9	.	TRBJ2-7	CASSAGPSYEQYF	TGTGCCAGCAGCGCGGGGCCCTCCTACGAGCAGTACTTC
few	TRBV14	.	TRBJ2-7	CASSPERSVYEQYF	TGTGCCAGCAGCCCTGAACGGTCCGTCTACGAGCAGTACTTC
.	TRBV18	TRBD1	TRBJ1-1	CASSLTATGGFWTEAFF	TGTGCCAGCTCACTAACCGCGACAGGGGGCTTTTGGACTGAAGCTTTCTTT
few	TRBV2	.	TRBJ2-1	CASSPARQHYNEQFF	TGTGCCAGCAGTCCAGCGCGCCAACACTACAATGAGCAGTTCTTC
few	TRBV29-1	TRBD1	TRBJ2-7	CSARVQGYEQYF	TGCAGCGCTAGAGTACAGGGGTACGAGCAGTACTTC